Described below is a single T cell receptor beta chain sequence and its context. Sequencing was performed with immunoSEQ multiplex PCR; in TCRdb, only in-frame clones are kept and a portion is missing. The sample lists 40,000 to 45,000 clones, 80% to 95% occurring once. No change in lesions over the prior 6 months defined stable disease. No patient showed confetti depigmentation, a clinical sign of active disease. These data are taken from a study of resident and recirculating memory T cells in vitiligo. Study background: Each patient gave two lesional and two nonlesional epidermal shave biopsies, plus PBMCs.

The CDR3 is 14 amino acids. The chain joins TRBV21-1 to TRBJ1-1. TRBV21-1 is an annotated pseudogene. This clonotype originated in a male donor with vitiligo. The sample consisted of blood. CDR3 nucleotides: TGTGCCAGCAGCAAAAGGCCATGGAGGACTGAAGCTTTCTTT. Protein sequence: CASSKRPWRTEAFF.